The clone carrying this T cell receptor beta chain was picked up many times. The antigen is not known. Unmatched junction bases numbered 6, after V lost 3 bases and J lost 3 bases. The CDR3 spans 15 residues. The germline gives CDR1 SGHRS, CDR2 YFSETQ. These data come from a study of T-cell memory formation after mild COVID-19. Findings and limits, study-wide: Some SARS-CoV-2-responding clones were already detected in memory before infection.

TCR alpha and TCR beta cDNA libraries with sample barcodes and UMIs came from 5'RACE using constant-segment primers. TCRdb analysed the 5' RACE reads with MiXCR anew, one entry per CDR3 protein. The table has roughly 100,000 distinct CDR3 sequences, around 15% seen once; the top ten hold 39%. The sample comprised PBMCs or a T cell subset sorted from them (not recorded which). The chain carries TRBV5-1 and TRBJ1-3, with TRBD1 identical over 7 bases. This clonotype was obtained from a man aged 18 to 29 who had mild COVID-19 (a few samples of this study predate the infection). Cell type and time point are not known. CDR3 DNA sequence: TGCGCCAGCAGCTCCCTCGGGACAGTTGGAAACACCATATATTTT. Amino acid sequence: CASSSLGTVGNTIYF.